The 5 T cell receptor beta chains in this list originate from one sample, sequenced in a study of lymphopenia after photon versus proton radiotherapy. This table comes from immunoSEQ multiplex PCR, and its TCRdb copy is limited to in-frame clones, with some not included. The data hold about 18,000 clones, with 80% to 95% observed a single time. Specimen: peripheral blood, collected from a patient treated with photon-based radiotherapy. The receptors originated from a woman in her thirties or forties with cholangiocarcinoma.

The chain has TRBV10-1 and TRBJ2-7, with no clear D. The germline V gene has CDR1 WNHNN and CDR2 SYGVQD (reference sequence). This CDR3 contains 12 residues. Trimming stripped 4 bases from V and 7 bases from J, with 11 bases between. The CDR3 loop reads CASSAPLGEQYF. The DNA for the CDR3 is TGCGCCAGCAGTGCGCCCCTTGGTGAGCAGTACTTC.

The V and J genes are TRBV11-2 and TRBJ1-2; TRBD1 might be the D (6 bases). V was clipped by 0 bases and J by 5 bases, with 10 bases between them. The germline CDR1 and CDR2 sequences are SGHAT and FQNNGV. The CDR3 runs 14 residues. The CDR3 loop reads CASSLDRTAYGYTF. DNA of the CDR3: TGTGCCAGCAGCTTAGATCGGACAGCTTATGGCTACACCTTC.

The J gene is TRBJ1-6, the V gene TRBV6-1, with D possibly TRBD1 on 6 matching bases. CDR1 is MNHNS and CDR2 is SASEGT in the germline V gene. CDR3 length: 16 amino acids. Trimming removed 4 bases from V and 6 bases from J, with 16 bases in between. CDR3 residues: CASSAGTGFGNSPLHF. CDR3 coding DNA: TGTGCCAGCAGTGCCGGCACAGGGTTCGGTAATTCACCCCTCCACTTT.

This chain connects TRBV10-3 to TRBJ1-3, with D unclear. The CDR3 consists of 13 residues. Trimming cost V 0 bases and J 5 bases, with 5 bases left between them. The germline gives CDR1 ENHRY, CDR2 SYGVKD. CDR3 bases: TGTGCCATCAGTGAGTCGCAGAGAAACACCATATATTTT. It yields the protein CAISESQRNTIYF.

The rearrangement uses TRBV19 and TRBJ1-5; D possibly corresponds to TRBD1 (6 bases). Germline V lookup: CDR1 LNHDA, CDR2 SQIVND (reference sequence). V dropped 3 bases and J dropped 9 bases, with 18 bases sitting between them. The CDR3 loop spans 15 amino acids. This CDR3 reads CASSMRGGAEGPQHF. As DNA, the CDR3 is TGTGCCAGTAGTATGCGAGGGGGGGCTGAGGGGCCCCAGCATTTT.